This passage covers 18 T cell receptor beta chains from one sample sequenced in a study of blood T cell repertoires in COVID-19 (dated by TCRdb to 2018 to 2020). Library preparation used the immunoSEQ multiplex PCR assay. What TCRdb holds here is the immuneACCESS table cut down to in-frame rearrangements. Part of the clones is not present; checked against another copy, under half of the missing clones reflect an unresolved V gene, and the others are unexplained. This sample lists around 24,000 clones; about 84% were detected once. Approximately 53% of the sample is taken by the ten largest. Sequenced sample: peripheral blood. The receptor set was obtained from a man aged 50-59 years with active or convalescent COVID-19.

This clone was picked up one time. The V and J genes are TRBV11-3 and TRBJ2-1; D possibly corresponds to TRBD1 (6 bases). This CDR3 is 13 amino acids long. Germline loops: CDR1 SGHNT, CDR2 YENEEA. V lost 0 bases, J lost 10 bases, and 10 bases lay in between. The CDR3 here is CASSLEPRGEQFF. The CDR3 DNA sequence: TGTGCCAGCAGCTTAGAACCCAGGGGCGAGCAGTTCTTC. The complete variable domain, with remaining parts taken from reference TRBV11-3 and TRBJ2-1, reads EAGVVQSPRYKIIEKKQPVAFWCNPISGHNTLYWYLQNLGQGPELLIRYENEEAVDDSQLPKDRFSAERLKGVDSTLKIQPAELGDSAVYLCASSLEPRGEQFFGPGTRLTVL.

V and J are TRBV10-3 and TRBJ2-1, with 8 nucleotides matching TRBD2. The CDR3 length is 15 residues. Per germline, CDR1 ENHRY and CDR2 SYGVKD. Unmatched junction bases numbered 9, after V lost 3 bases and J lost 8 bases. CDR3 amino acids: CAISDQRAGEDEQFF. CDR3 sequence (DNA): TGTGCCATCAGTGACCAGCGAGCGGGAGAGGATGAGCAGTTCTTC.

The chain links TRBV11-3 to TRBJ1-6; D is unclear. The length of the CDR3 is 13 residues. V dropped 5 bases and J dropped 6 bases, with 8 bases sitting between them. Germline-derived CDR1 and CDR2 are SGHNT and YENEEA. CDR3 bases: TGTGCCAGCAGCGGCGGAATTAATTCACCCCTCCACTTT. Translated, it gives CASSGGINSPLHF.

This clone was recorded once. V gene TRBV11-3 combines with J gene TRBJ2-3; unclear D gene. Germline loops: CDR1 SGHNT, CDR2 YENEEA. The CDR3 loop spans 12 amino acids. Trimming removed 5 bases from V and 6 bases from J, with 9 bases in between. The CDR3 region is CASSLQSDTQYF. The CDR3 DNA sequence: TGTGCCAGCAGCCTACAGTCCGATACGCAGTATTTT. Complete variable domain (other parts from reference TRBV11-3 and TRBJ2-3): EAGVVQSPRYKIIEKKQPVAFWCNPISGHNTLYWYLQNLGQGPELLIRYENEEAVDDSQLPKDRFSAERLKGVDSTLKIQPAELGDSAVYLCASSLQSDTQYFGPGTRLTVL.

The CDR3 is CASRETSGTNEQYF. The CDR3 DNA reads TGTGCCAGCCGAGAGACTAGCGGGACCAACGAGCAGTACTTC. The J gene is TRBJ2-7, the V gene TRBV3-1 (or the pseudogene TRBV3-2); 11 bases match TRBD2. Per the germline V gene, CDR1 is LGHDT and CDR2 is YNNKEL (reference sequence). The V and J ends lost 8 bases and 5 bases, in that order; junction bases with no gene match: 8. The CDR3 is 14 residues long.

The CDR3 DNA sequence: TGTGCCAGCAGTGACCCCAGGGGGCTTTACGAGCAGTACTTC. This translates into CASSDPRGLYEQYF. This chain joins TRBV6-1 and TRBJ2-7; 8 bases fit TRBD1. The V segment lost 3 bases and the J segment 4 bases; nucleotides outside the gene matches: 5. The CDR3 spans 14 residues. Germline CDR1 and CDR2: MNHNS and SASEGT.

With respect to this clone: This may come from a read error, since a much larger clone is one base off. CDR3 in amino acids: CARSPGGRGDTQYF. The CDR3 nucleotides read TGCGCCCGCAGCCCGGGGGGGCGGGGCGATACGCAGTATTTT. V usage is TRBV5-1 and J usage is TRBJ2-3; 8 nucleotides match TRBD2. The CDR3 sequence is 14 residues long. In germline, CDR1 is SGHRS, CDR2 YFSETQ.

The CDR3 DNA sequence: TGTGCCAGCAGCCCTGGGACAATTCAAGAGACCCAGTACTTC. Its translation: CASSPGTIQETQYF. The chain recombines TRBV13 with TRBJ2-5; perhaps TRBD1 as D (6 bases). Per the germline V gene, CDR1 is PRHDT and CDR2 is FYEKMQ (reference sequence). The ends were cut back, 5 bases at V and 2 bases at J, with 12 bases in the middle. This CDR3 has 14 amino acids.

This chain uses TRBV11-3 with TRBJ2-1, with TRBD2 identical over 14 bases. This CDR3 region has 18 residues. Germline V lookup: CDR1 SGHNT, CDR2 YENEEA. V gave up 5 bases and J gave up 6 bases; unmatched junction bases: 12. The CDR3 bases are TGTGCCAGCAGCCCGCCCCCGGGACTAGCGGGAGTGGGCAATGAGCAGTTCTTC. This sequence encodes CASSPPPGLAGVGNEQFF.

The rearrangement uses TRBV11-2 and TRBJ2-5, with D unresolved. The V and J ends lost 1 base and 1 base respectively, with 13 bases between them. Germline lookup yields CDR1 SGHAT and CDR2 FQNNGV. The CDR3 contains 16 residues. The CDR3 is CASSLVVELGQETQYF. The CDR3 region has the DNA TGTGCCAGCAGCTTAGTCGTCGAGCTAGGCCAAGAGACCCAGTACTTC.

This chain connects TRBV10-2 to TRBJ2-7, with TRBD2 identical over 9 bases. The CDR3 loop spans 15 amino acids. The germline CDR1 and CDR2 sequences are WSHSY and SAAADI. V was pared by 5 bases and J by 5 bases, with 10 bases of the junction left unmatched. The CDR3 region has the DNA TGCGCCAGCAGTCCACCCGCTAGCGGGATGAACGAGCAGTACTTC. It codes for CASSPPASGMNEQYF.

This clone came up once. The chain uses TRBV5-1 and TRBJ2-3, with D tentatively TRBD2 (5 bases). Germline V lookup: CDR1 SGHRS, CDR2 YFSETQ. Trimming stripped 3 bases from V and 1 base from J, with 6 bases between. The CDR3 totals 13 residues. CDR3 amino acids: CASSWGGTDTQYF. The CDR3 nucleotides are TGCGCCAGCAGCTGGGGAGGCACAGATACGCAGTATTTT.

The gene calls are TRBV3-1 (or the pseudogene TRBV3-2) and TRBJ1-5, with D perhaps TRBD1 (6 bases). Per germline, CDR1 LGHDT and CDR2 YNNKEL (reference sequence). The CDR3 runs 13 residues. V lost 5 bases and J lost 7, with 12 bases in between. CDR3 bases: TGTGCCAGCAGCTACAGGGAGGGGCAGCCCCAGCATTTT. Its protein is CASSYREGQPQHF.

V and J are TRBV15 and TRBJ1-4; D gene unclear. V was trimmed by 6 bases and J by 2 bases, leaving 10 bases between them. This CDR3 region has 14 residues. Germline V gene lookup returns CDR1 LNHNV and CDR2 YYDKDF (reference sequence). The DNA for the CDR3 is TGTGCCACCAGTGCGGTTGGGACTAATGAAAAACTGTTTTTT. Its translation is CATSAVGTNEKLFF.

This clone has just a few counts. The rearrangement links TRBV3-1 (or the pseudogene TRBV3-2) to TRBJ1-4; 7 nucleotides align to TRBD1. Germline CDR1 is LGHDT and CDR2 is YNNKEL (reference sequence). J lost 8 bases, V lost 0 bases, and 6 bases had no gene match. CDR3 length: 15 amino acids. The CDR3 DNA is TGTGCCAGCAGCCAAGACAACAGGGGCCGGGAAAAACTGTTTTTT. Translating it yields CASSQDNRGREKLFF.

The chain has TRBV28 and TRBJ1-1, with TRBD1 matching 9 bases. Germline trimming cut 5 bases from V and 6 bases from J; bases unmatched to any gene: 4. The CDR3 runs to 13 residues. Per germline, CDR1 MDHEN and CDR2 SYDVKM. The CDR3, as DNA: TGTGCCAGCAGTGCACAGGGGGCAGCTGAAGCTTTCTTT. It specifies CASSAQGAAEAFF.

V is TRBV5-6 and J is TRBJ1-2; no clear D. Trimming removed 3 bases from V and 3 bases from J, with 12 bases in between. Per the germline V gene, CDR1 is SGHDT and CDR2 is YYEEEE. The CDR3 runs 14 residues. CDR3 protein: CASSSRTGDYGYTF. CDR3 in DNA: TGTGCCAGCAGCTCTCGAACCGGAGACTATGGCTACACCTTC.

The chain joins TRBV6-2 or TRBV6-3 to TRBJ2-1, with D maybe TRBD2 (6 bases). The CDR3 has 18 amino acids. Trimming removed 0 bases at V and 0 bases at J, with 15 bases between. Germline V CDR1 and CDR2: MNHEY, SVGEGT. The CDR3 DNA follows: TGTGCCAGCAGTTACTCCCCGGGACTCCCGGGCTCCTACAATGAGCAGTTCTTC. Protein sequence: CASSYSPGLPGSYNEQFF.